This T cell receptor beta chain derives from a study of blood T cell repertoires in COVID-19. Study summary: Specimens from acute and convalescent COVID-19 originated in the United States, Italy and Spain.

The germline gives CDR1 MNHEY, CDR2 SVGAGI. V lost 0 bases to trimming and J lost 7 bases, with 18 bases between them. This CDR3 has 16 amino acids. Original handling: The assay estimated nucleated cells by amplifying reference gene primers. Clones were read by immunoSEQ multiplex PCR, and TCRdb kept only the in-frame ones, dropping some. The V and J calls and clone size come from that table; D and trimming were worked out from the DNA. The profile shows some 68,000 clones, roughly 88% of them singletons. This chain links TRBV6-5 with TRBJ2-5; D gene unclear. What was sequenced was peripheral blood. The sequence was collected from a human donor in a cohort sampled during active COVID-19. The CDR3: CASSYSWPSPSGTQYF. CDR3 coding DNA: TGTGCCAGCAGTTACTCCTGGCCCTCCCCGTCGGGGACCCAGTACTTC.